Sequencing of this T cell receptor (beta chain) was carried out in a study of regulatory T cells in long-lasting Graves disease. Trimming cost V 5 bases and J 2 bases; bases outside gene matches: 9. The CDR3 is 15 amino acids. Broader study findings: Lower TCR diversity characterized persistent Graves' patients relative to newly diagnosed patients.

Libraries of TCR beta came from iRepertoire HTBI primers plus Arm-PCR of CDR3 regions. Via MiXCR, TCRdb re-called the multiplex PCR reads, giving one row per CDR3 protein. The profile covers approximately 470,000 distinct CDR3 sequences, with 15% to 20% appearing a single time and more than 9% taken by the ten largest. Time point here: newly diagnosed GD, antithyroid drugs for less than 3 months. PBMC-derived RNA was used for the TCR library. This clonotype was seen repeatedly, ten times or more. Its antigen remains unidentified. The data were also submitted as part of a second study, on T cells in Graves' hyperthyroidism and ophthalmopathy.

V and J are TRBV12-3 or TRBV12-4 and TRBJ2-7; 7 nucleotides line up with TRBD1. The sample consisted of peripheral blood mononuclear cells (PBMCs), taken at new diagnosis, from a patient treated with antithyroid drugs. The sequence derives from a man aged 35-49 years with Graves disease. The CDR3 region is CASSVTGTATYEQYF. As DNA, the CDR3 is TGTGCCAGCAGTGTAACCGGGACAGCTACCTACGAGCAGTACTTC.